The next 6 T cell receptor beta chains were all read from a single sample in a study of CXCR3-negative and CXCR3-positive naive CD8 T cells. Findings of the study overall: Hydrophobicity of TRB CDR3s was greater in CXCR3-positive naive cells than in CXCR3-negative naive cells.

The libraries of TRB cDNA were prepared using 5' RACE with UMI labels. TCRdb reprocessed the 5' RACE reads, keeping one entry per CDR3 protein, no DNA. The table lists 150,000 to 160,000 distinct CDR3 sequences. Which antigens these TCRs recognize remains unknown. The material sequenced was naive CXCR3+ CD8+ T cells from blood. Subset noted: CD45RO-CCR7+CD27+CD95- naive CD8+ T cells expressing CXCR3 (TNR3+). These receptors were collected from a human donor in good health. Some clones in this sample may be carry-over from other donors' samples.

CDR3 region: CASSQDQSGLLSYEQYF. The chain carries TRBV4-2 and TRBJ2-7; TCRdb selects TRBD2, and the lack of DNA leaves this call unchecked. From germline, CDR1 is LGHNA and CDR2 YNFKEQ. The CDR3 is 17 residues long.

The chain combines TRBV3-1 with TRBJ2-7. This CDR3 spans 14 amino acids. Per germline, CDR1 LGHDT and CDR2 YNNKEL (reference sequence). The CDR3 protein is CASSQDPALFEQYF.

V gene TRBV27 combines with J gene TRBJ2-1; TCRdb calls TRBD2, which cannot be checked without DNA. In germline, CDR1 is MNHEY, CDR2 SMNVEV (reference sequence). This CDR3 is built from 13 residues. The CDR3 loop is CASSLMYGSEQFF.

The chain uses TRBV3-1 and TRBJ2-2; TCRdb lists TRBD1, though no DNA is available to test this call. The germline gives CDR1 LGHDT, CDR2 YNNKEL (reference sequence). The CDR3 length is 18 residues. CDR3 in amino acids: CASSHPKGDRGNTGELFF.

The genes are TRBV7-9 and TRBJ2-1. The V gene's germline CDR1 is SEHNR and CDR2 FQNEAQ (reference sequence). The CDR3 totals 16 residues. This chain's CDR3 is CASRQESHQIYNEQFF.

The chain is built from TRBV5-1 and TRBJ1-1. The CDR3 spans 13 residues. In germline, CDR1 is SGHRS, CDR2 YFSETQ. The CDR3: CASSLGRVREAFF.